A few counts support the clone carrying this T cell receptor beta chain. V lost 0 bases, J lost 6 bases, and 8 bases stayed unmatched. From germline, CDR1 is SGHRS and CDR2 YFSETQ. CDR3 length equals 16 residues. Memory CD4+ cells were defined as CD4+CD45RO+CD25-. Semi-nested PCR with Nested Universal Primer A followed constant-region reverse priming of full-length variable regions. MiXCR, applied by TCRdb to the 5' RACE reads, yields one record per CDR3 protein. Here the sample spans approximately 60,000 distinct CDR3 sequences, 28% being singletons. This TCR was sampled from a female donor with breast cancer. This chain links TRBV5-1 with TRBJ1-2; 10 bases map to TRBD1. Sequenced: tumor-infiltrating memory CD4+ T cells sorted from the breast tumor. The subset was: memory CD4+ T cells, CD4+CD45RO+CD25-. CDR3 region: CASSLAGTGDWDGYTF. DNA of the CDR3: TGCGCCAGCAGCTTGGCCGGGACAGGGGATTGGGATGGCTACACCTTC.